The 15 T cell receptor beta chains in this list originate from one sample, sequenced in a study of radiotherapy plus CTLA-4 blockade in lung cancer. The method was immunoSEQ multiplex PCR; TCRdb's version includes in-frame clones alone and lacks a portion of them. The sample lists roughly 90,000 clones; 72% were seen once. Here the sequenced sample was peripheral blood, taken from a patient treated with radiotherapy plus ipilimumab. These TCRs come from a human donor with non-small cell lung cancer that progressed on radiotherapy plus ipilimumab.

The V and J genes are TRBV7-2 and TRBJ1-3, with no clear D. The V gene lost 5 bases and the J gene lost 0 bases, with 11 bases spanning the gap. Germline V gives CDR1 SGHTA, CDR2 FQGNSA. This CDR3 region has 15 residues. In nucleotides, the CDR3 is TGTGCCAGCAGCCCCCGACGGAGCTCTGGAAACACCATATATTTT. Translating gives CASSPRRSSGNTIYF. Variable domain in full (rest from reference TRBV7-2 and TRBJ1-3): GAGVSQSPSNKVTEKGKDVELRCDPISGHTALYWYRQSLGQGLEFLIYFQGNSAPDKSGLPSDRFSAERTGGSVSTLTIQRTQQEDSAVYLCASSPRRSSGNTIYFGEGSWLTVV.

The chain recombines TRBV5-6 with TRBJ2-7; 10 positions match TRBD2. CDR1 is SGHDT and CDR2 is YYEEEE in the germline V gene. This CDR3 region has 14 residues. Trimming took 4 bases from V and 3 from J; bases not matched to a gene: 4. The DNA of the CDR3 is TGTGCCAGCAGCCCATGGACTAGCGGCTACGAGCAGTACTTC. This codes for CASSPWTSGYEQYF.

The CDR3 nucleotides are TGCAGCGTTGCCCGTGGCGGGATCAACACCGGGGAGCTGTTTTTT. Translating it yields CSVARGGINTGELFF. V gene TRBV29-1 combines with J gene TRBJ2-2, with a tentative D call TRBD2 (6 bases). In germline, CDR1 is SQVTM, CDR2 ANQGSEA. The CDR3 consists of 15 residues. Trimming shortened V by 4 bases and J by 2 bases, and 14 bases separated the two germline ends.

This chain uses TRBV10-3 with TRBJ1-5; 7 nucleotides line up with TRBD1. The CDR3 covers 16 residues. CDR1 and CDR2 from the germline V gene are ENHRY and SYGVKD. Losses at the gene ends were 3 bases for V and 3 bases for J; bases not matched to a gene: 8. Here the CDR3 reads CAISDNQGGTNQPQHF. The CDR3 DNA is TGTGCCATCAGTGATAATCAGGGGGGCACCAATCAGCCCCAGCATTTT.

This rearrangement joins TRBV28 to TRBJ2-7; 9 nucleotides match TRBD1. The CDR3 spans 16 residues. Per germline, CDR1 MDHEN and CDR2 SYDVKM. V was clipped by 5 bases and J by 0 bases; unmatched bases: 8. CDR3 bases: TGTGCCAGCAGTGCAGGGACAGGGTCCAGCTCCTACGAGCAGTACTTC. Translation gives CASSAGTGSSSYEQYF.

The gene calls are TRBV6-5 and TRBJ1-1; 10 bases fit TRBD1. V shed 4 bases, J shed 11 bases, and the junction held 4 bases outside the gene matches. The length of the CDR3 is 12 residues. In germline, CDR1 is MNHEY, CDR2 SVGAGI. The CDR3 spells CASSSDRGRAFF. Written as DNA, the CDR3 is TGTGCCAGCAGTTCGGACAGGGGGAGGGCTTTCTTT.

The rearrangement links TRBV19 to TRBJ2-2; D remains unclear. CDR3 length: 15 residues. The germline V and J ends were trimmed by 1 base and 4 bases, with 10 bases remaining between them. Germline V gives CDR1 LNHDA, CDR2 SQIVND (reference sequence). CDR3 nucleotide sequence: TGTGCCAGTAGTATAGTCCGTTCTTCCACCGGGGAGCTGTTTTTT. Translation gives CASSIVRSSTGELFF.

The chain uses TRBV6-1 and TRBJ2-5; 10 bases fit TRBD1. V shed 4 bases, J shed 4 bases, and the junction held 3 bases outside the gene matches. CDR1 and CDR2 (germline): MNHNS, SASEGT. The CDR3 is 14 amino acids. CDR3 loop: CASSGTGGLETQYF. The CDR3 nucleotides read TGTGCCAGCAGTGGGACAGGGGGATTAGAGACCCAGTACTTC.

The chain couples TRBV18 to TRBJ2-5; D is perhaps TRBD2 (6 bases). The germline CDR1 and CDR2 sequences are KGHSH and LQKENI. The CDR3 is 14 amino acids. The germline V and J ends were trimmed by 6 bases and 3 bases, with 14 bases remaining between them. CDR3 sequence (DNA): TGTGCCAGCTCCTTTGTATCGGGAGAAGAGACCCAGTACTTC. This encodes CASSFVSGEETQYF.

This clone was counted a few times. The rearrangement uses TRBV11-2 and TRBJ2-1; tentatively, D is TRBD1 or TRBD2 (6 bases each). The CDR3 spans 16 residues. Germline V gene sequence: CDR1 SGHAT, CDR2 FQNNGV. The V end was cut by 2 bases, the J end by 4 bases, with 15 bases between. The DNA for the CDR3 is TGTGCCAGCAGCTTAATGTGGGGGGCCGTTTACAATGAGCAGTTCTTC. Protein product: CASSLMWGAVYNEQFF.

DNA of the CDR3: TGTGCCAGCATCGCTGCCTACGAGCAGTACTTC. It codes for CASIAAYEQYF. The gene calls are TRBV7-9 and TRBJ2-7; D uncertain. The CDR3 loop spans 11 amino acids. Per germline, CDR1 SEHNR and CDR2 FQNEAQ (reference sequence). V dropped 7 bases and J dropped 2 bases, with 6 bases sitting between them.

This clone occurred a few times. The CDR3 reads CASSYKGAIGEKLFF. Written as DNA, the CDR3 is TGTGCCAGCAGTTACAAAGGGGCCATAGGTGAAAAACTGTTTTTT. J is TRBJ1-4 and V is TRBV6-6; possibly TRBD1 for D (5 bases). Germline values: CDR1 MNHNY, CDR2 SVGAGI (reference sequence). The CDR3 runs to 15 residues. The germline V and J ends were trimmed by 2 bases and 7 bases, with 14 bases remaining between them.

The V call is TRBV19, the J call TRBJ2-7, with 14 bases fitting TRBD2. This CDR3 comprises 19 residues. The germline V gene encodes CDR1 LNHDA and CDR2 SQIVND (reference sequence). The trim removed 5 bases at V and 2 bases at J, leaving 14 bases unmatched. The CDR3, as DNA: TGTGCCAGTAGTGATTCGATTCCGGGACTAGCGGGGGAAACCTACGAGCAGTACTTC. As protein: CASSDSIPGLAGETYEQYF.

Judged by abundance, this clone is medium-sized (0.01 to 0.1%). The chain uses TRBV4-1 and TRBJ2-1; the match to TRBD2 covers 10 bases. With 4 bases clipped from V and 6 bases from J, the junction kept 6 bases outside the gene matches. This CDR3 spans 15 amino acids. CDR1 and CDR2 (germline): MGHRA, YSYEKL. The CDR3 spells CASSLRLAGFNEQFF. CDR3 coding DNA: TGCGCCAGCAGCCTCCGACTAGCGGGCTTCAATGAGCAGTTCTTC.

The V and J genes are TRBV28 and TRBJ1-5; TRBD1 is a possible D gene (6 bases). The CDR3 contains 15 residues. CDR1 MDHEN and CDR2 SYDVKM come from the germline V gene. Trimming stripped 3 bases from V and 3 bases from J, with 12 bases between. Written as DNA, the CDR3 is TGTGCCAGCAGTTTCCGTACAGGGAACAATCAGCCCCAGCATTTT. Its translation: CASSFRTGNNQPQHF. Full variable domain (outside the CDR3, taken from reference TRBV28 and TRBJ1-5): DVKVTQSSRYLVKRTGEKVFLECVQDMDHENMFWYRQDPGLGLRLIYFSYDVKMKEKGDIPEGYSVSREKKERFSLILESASTNQTSMYLCASSFRTGNNQPQHFGDGTRLSIL.